This T cell receptor (beta chain) is drawn from a study of response to subunit inactivated influenza vaccine. MiXCR, applied by TCRdb to the RT-PCR reads, yields one record per CDR3 protein. The table records approximately 570,000 distinct CDR3 sequences, approximately 7.1% of them present only once. In its sample, this clonotype was seen a few times. The antigen remains undetermined. General study findings and limits: After each seasonal influenza vaccination, few new T cells are recruited, the authors suggested.

Germline V gives CDR1 KGHDR, CDR2 SFDVKD. V shed 3 bases and J shed 0 bases, with 7 bases lying between them. This CDR3 comprises 15 residues. The V gene is TRBV24-1, the J gene TRBJ2-2; no clear D. The origin of this receptor is a man between 50 and 69 years old who received an inactivated influenza vaccine. Source: PBMCs from blood, taken approximately 25 months after vaccination. The DNA of the CDR3 is TGTGCCACCAGTGATCCCACATCGAACACCGGGGAGCTGTTTTTT. It is translated as CATSDPTSNTGELFF.